This TCR beta chain originates from a study of control samples from healthy donors and cancer patients. Method: immunoSEQ multiplex PCR; TCRdb's copy keeps in-frame clones and lacks some. The table includes 80,000 to 100,000 clones, roughly 92% detected once. Sequencing was carried out using blood. This receptor was taken from a human donor in good health. The donor label of this sample is uncertain.

CDR3 protein: CASSPTGLGEKLFF. The CDR3 nucleotides read TGTGCCAGCAGCCCGACAGGGTTGGGGGAAAAACTGTTTTTT. The genes are TRBV5-6 and TRBJ1-4; 7 nucleotides match TRBD1. CDR3 length: 14 residues. V lost 4 bases to trimming and J lost 8 bases; unmatched junction nucleotides: 8. Germline V gene data show CDR1 as SGHDT and CDR2 as YYEEEE.